The entry that follows covers one T cell receptor beta chain sequence. Its antigen is not known. The entry originates in a study of cytomegalovirus exposure and HLA in healthy donors. The study's findings and limits: Reported findings show TCR beta sequences accurately forecast HLA-A and HLA-B alleles in most subjects.

PCR employed 60 Vbeta and 13 Jbeta primers. Measured with immunoSEQ multiplex PCR; TCRdb has only the in-frame clones, and not every one. The sample lists about 100,000 clones; approximately 70% were seen once. V shed 6 bases and J 0 bases; nucleotides not matched to a gene: 7. This CDR3 is 16 amino acids long. Germline CDR1 and CDR2: SGHAT and FQDESV (reference sequence). The sequenced material came from PBMCs. This TCR was sampled from a man aged 35 to 55 in good health and CMV-seropositive. V and J are TRBV11-1 and TRBJ1-4; 7 bases map to TRBD1. In DNA form, the CDR3 reads TGTGCCAGCAGTGGTTCAGACAGGGCAACTAATGAAAAACTGTTTTTT. Its protein is CASSGSDRATNEKLFF.